One TCR beta chain is described in this entry. The data are from a study of blood T cell repertoires in COVID-19. The CDR3 is 15 amino acids. CDR1 and CDR2 from the germline V gene are MGHRA and YSYEKL. V lost 0 bases and J lost 7, with 13 bases in between. The assay was immunoSEQ multiplex PCR, and TCRdb's table has in-frame clones only and misses some. The sample consists of a few hundred thousand clones, more than 85% of them appearing once. Those enrolled, adults aged 18 to 89 years, came from roughly 22 US areas. The rearrangement joins TRBV4-1 to TRBJ1-5, with a tentative D call TRBD1 (5 bases). This TCR came from a woman aged 45-65 years who had recovered from COVID-19. What was sequenced was PBMCs or T cells enriched from blood (not recorded which). The CDR3 reads CASSQDLGKGQPQHF. CDR3 in DNA: TGCGCCAGCAGCCAAGACTTGGGGAAGGGGCAGCCCCAGCATTTT.